The 29 T cell receptor beta chains given below trace back to one sample, sequenced in a study of CD8 T cells in ankylosing spondylitis. TCRdb passed the 5' RACE reads through MiXCR, listing each CDR3 protein once. The profile shows 250,000 or so distinct CDR3 sequences, roughly a quarter of them singletons. The specimen sequenced was blood, either unsorted or a sorted T cell fraction (not recorded which). These receptors were collected from a male donor with ankylosing spondylitis or in good health (not recorded which).

This clonotype showed up many times. V is TRBV29-1 and J is TRBJ2-5; 7 bases align to TRBD1. The J segment lost 4 bases and the V segment lost 7 bases, leaving 6 bases of the junction unmatched. Germline lookup yields CDR1 SQVTM and CDR2 ANQGSEA. The length of the CDR3 is 12 residues. This CDR3 reads CSAWTGGETQYF. The DNA for the CDR3 is TGCAGCGCTTGGACAGGTGGAGAGACCCAGTACTTC.

This chain connects TRBV20-1 to TRBJ2-7; 9 nucleotides line up with TRBD1. The CDR3 is 13 amino acids. Losses at the gene ends were 6 bases for V and 5 bases for J; bases not matched to a gene: 8. Germline values: CDR1 DFQATT, CDR2 SNEGSKA (reference sequence). In DNA, the CDR3 is TGCAGTGCGGACCCCGGGACAGGGCACGAGCAGTACTTC. Residues: CSADPGTGHEQYF.

The gene calls are TRBV20-1 and TRBJ2-3; 7 positions agree with TRBD1. CDR1 DFQATT and CDR2 SNEGSKA come from the germline V gene (reference sequence). The CDR3 loop spans 13 amino acids. The J segment lost 3 bases and the V segment lost 7 bases, leaving 7 bases of the junction unmatched. CDR3 in amino acids: CSVTGVFTDTQYF. In DNA form, the CDR3 reads TGCAGTGTAACAGGGGTTTTTACAGATACGCAGTATTTT.

This clonotype was detected a few times. This sequence joins TRBV25-1 and TRBJ2-1; D may match TRBD1 or TRBD2 (5 bases each). Trimming left V 4 bases short and J 4 bases short, with 20 bases between. This CDR3 region has 17 residues. In germline, CDR1 is MGHDK, CDR2 SYGVNS. The CDR3 sequence is CASSGAPGTPRYNEQFF. Written as DNA, the CDR3 is TGTGCCAGCAGTGGGGCACCGGGGACGCCTCGTTACAATGAGCAGTTCTTC.

J is TRBJ1-3 and V is TRBV30; no firm D call. V was trimmed by 0 bases and J by 0 bases, leaving 12 bases between them. The V gene's germline CDR1 is GTSNPN and CDR2 SVGIG (reference sequence). The CDR3 covers 16 residues. CDR3 coding DNA: TGTGCCTGGAGTGTTCAGGACCCTAGCTCTGGAAACACCATATATTTT. Amino acids: CAWSVQDPSSGNTIYF. Using reference TRBV30 and TRBJ1-3 for the parts outside the CDR3, the full variable domain is SQTIHQWPATLVQPVGSPLSLECTVEGTSNPNLYWYRQAAGRGLQLLFYSVGIGQISSEVPQNLSASRPQDRQFILSSKKLLLSDSGFYLCAWSVQDPSSGNTIYFGEGSWLTVV.

The V and J genes are TRBV6-5 and TRBJ2-3; no definite D call. This CDR3 has 13 amino acids. V dropped 3 bases and J dropped 4 bases, with 8 bases sitting between them. Germline assignment: CDR1 MNHEY and CDR2 SVGAGI. In nucleotides, the CDR3 is TGTGCCAGCAGTTATTACTTCTCAGATACGCAGTATTTT. It codes for CASSYYFSDTQYF.

This clonotype occurred a few times. The chain is built from TRBV12-3 or TRBV12-4 and TRBJ2-1, with TRBD2 identical over 10 bases. With V trimmed by 1 base and J by 5 bases, 5 bases remained unmatched. The CDR3 is 16 residues long. The DNA for the CDR3 is TGTGCCAGCAGTTTAGAAACTAGCGGGGCAAACAATGAGCAGTTCTTC. Protein product: CASSLETSGANNEQFF.

This clonotype was counted many times. The chain employs TRBV12-3 or TRBV12-4 and TRBJ1-2; D not certain. The CDR3 extends over 13 amino acids. Between the trimmed V and J ends, which lost 6 bases and 7 bases, there was a span of 15 bases. The CDR3 bases are TGTGCCAGCAGGCCTACTATGGGAGCTGGCTACACCTTC. Its protein product is CASRPTMGAGYTF.

This clonotype showed up just once. The DNA of the CDR3 is TGCAGTGCTAGCGCCGACTACAATGAGCAGTTCTTC. This codes for CSASADYNEQFF. The genes are TRBV20-1 and TRBJ2-1; D uncertain. Trimming removed 3 bases at V and 3 bases at J, with 6 bases between. The CDR3 totals 12 residues. The germline V gene has CDR1 DFQATT and CDR2 SNEGSKA (reference sequence).

This chain joins TRBV5-1 and TRBJ2-5; TRBD2 matches at 9 bases. The CDR3 covers 19 residues. Germline-derived CDR1 and CDR2 are SGHRS and YFSETQ. V shed 3 bases and J 4 bases; nucleotides not matched to a gene: 19. This CDR3 reads CASSSEGPRGGPSRETQYF. The DNA of the CDR3 is TGCGCCAGCAGCTCCGAAGGACCGCGGGGGGGGCCAAGTAGAGAGACCCAGTACTTC.

The chain recombines TRBV28 with TRBJ1-2; 7 nucleotides match TRBD1. CDR3 length equals 14 residues. V trimming: 10 bases; J trimming: 7 bases; junction bases outside the gene matches: 15. The V gene's germline CDR1 is MDHEN and CDR2 SYDVKM. In nucleotides, the CDR3 is TGTGCCACTCCCGGGCAGGGGGGAGCTAGTGGCTACACCTTC. Protein product: CATPGQGGASGYTF.

This clonotype turned up a few times. The chain is built from TRBV5-1 and TRBJ1-2; weak D call: TRBD1 (5 bases). Trimming cost V 4 bases and J 2 bases, with 21 bases left between them. Germline CDR1 is SGHRS and CDR2 is YFSETQ. The CDR3 totals 17 residues. The CDR3 bases are TGCGCCAGCAGCCCGGGCGGCAGGGAACGCTTGAACTATGGCTACACCTTC. Encoded protein: CASSPGGRERLNYGYTF.

This clonotype was detected ten times or more. This chain joins TRBV20-1 and TRBJ2-3; TRBD2 matches 10 bases. The germline V gene encodes CDR1 DFQATT and CDR2 SNEGSKA (reference sequence). This CDR3 comprises 14 residues. J gave up 4 bases and V 5 bases, and 6 bases lay outside the gene matches. The CDR3 spells CSAWSAGGPDTQYF. The DNA for the CDR3 is TGCAGTGCTTGGTCAGCGGGGGGGCCAGATACGCAGTATTTT.

The genes are TRBV4-2 and TRBJ2-7; TRBD1 matches 8 bases. The CDR3 runs to 17 residues. Losses at the gene ends were 0 bases for V and 3 bases for J; bases not matched to a gene: 10. The germline V gene has CDR1 LGHNA and CDR2 YNFKEQ. The CDR3 region has the DNA TGTGCCAGCAGCCAAGATTGGGGCGCGACAGGGGTCTACGAGCAGTACTTC. The encoded protein is CASSQDWGATGVYEQYF.

This clonotype has a count of ten or more. The chain recombines TRBV11-2 with TRBJ2-5; 7 bases align to TRBD1. In germline, CDR1 is SGHAT, CDR2 FQNNGV. This CDR3 has 14 residues. The V gene end was trimmed by 5 bases and the J gene end by 2 bases; junction bases not matched to a gene: 5. This CDR3 reads CASSPMTGQETQYF. The CDR3 coding sequence is TGTGCCAGCAGCCCCATGACAGGGCAAGAGACCCAGTACTTC.

The chain links TRBV12-3 or TRBV12-4 to TRBJ2-5; maybe TRBD2 (5 bases). This CDR3 region has 13 residues. Trimming took 3 bases from V and 5 from J, leaving 10 bases between them. The CDR3 loop reads CASSFPPGETQYF. The CDR3 DNA follows: TGTGCCAGCAGTTTCCCCCCGGGGGAGACCCAGTACTTC.

The gene calls are TRBV9 and TRBJ1-2; TRBD1 matches at 8 bases. Germline V CDR1 and CDR2: SGDLS, YYNGEE. This CDR3 has 14 amino acids. With 2 bases clipped from V and 4 bases from J, the junction kept 4 bases outside the gene matches. The CDR3 region has the DNA TGTGCCAGCAGCGTGGCGGGACAGGCCTATGGCTACACCTTC. This codes for CASSVAGQAYGYTF.

The chain recombines TRBV20-1 with TRBJ2-3, with 11 bases aligning to TRBD1. J gave up 5 bases and V 6 bases, and 10 bases lay outside the gene matches. Germline V lookup: CDR1 DFQATT, CDR2 SNEGSKA (reference sequence). CDR3 length: 15 residues. The CDR3 protein is CSATDRGQAGDTQYF. The CDR3 DNA reads TGCAGTGCCACGGACAGGGGGCAGGCGGGAGATACGCAGTATTTT.

Many counts were recorded for this clonotype. In DNA form, the CDR3 reads TGCGCCAGCAGGGGGGTGGCAGAAGATACGCAGTATTTT. This gives the protein CASRGVAEDTQYF. This sequence joins TRBV5-1 and TRBJ2-3; either TRBD1 or TRBD2 may supply D (5 bases each). V lost 5 bases to trimming and J lost 5 bases, with 12 bases between them. Looked up from germline, CDR1 is SGHRS and CDR2 is YFSETQ. This CDR3 has 13 residues.

This clonotype was recorded many times. The V call is TRBV12-3 or TRBV12-4, the J call TRBJ1-6; 9 bases are a match to TRBD1. J lost 4 bases, V lost 6 bases, and 4 bases had no gene match. The CDR3 runs 15 residues. The CDR3 loop reads CASRWTGDYNSPLHF. For the CDR3, the DNA is TGTGCCAGCAGGTGGACAGGGGATTATAATTCACCCCTCCACTTT.

In its sample, this clonotype was seen a few times. The chain joins TRBV20-1 to TRBJ2-2, with 9 bases lining up with TRBD1. Germline values: CDR1 DFQATT, CDR2 SNEGSKA (reference sequence). The CDR3 has 14 residues. V was pared by 6 bases and J by 3 bases, with 5 bases of the junction left unmatched. The CDR3 here is CSALGDRDTGELFF. In DNA, the CDR3 is TGCAGTGCCCTGGGGGACAGGGACACCGGGGAGCTGTTTTTT.

Ten or more counts support this clonotype. This chain connects TRBV18 to TRBJ2-1, with D perhaps TRBD1 or TRBD2 (6 bases each). The germline gives CDR1 KGHSH, CDR2 LQKENI. The CDR3 extends over 12 amino acids. In nucleotides, the CDR3 is TGTGCAGGGGGGACTTCCTACAATGAGCAGTTCTTC. Its protein product is CAGGTSYNEQFF.

The chain employs TRBV20-1 and TRBJ2-7, with D perhaps assigned TRBD1 or TRBD2 (6 bases each). The CDR3 has 15 residues. Trimming took off 0 bases at V and 2 bases at J, with 14 bases between the two ends. Germline values: CDR1 DFQATT, CDR2 SNEGSKA (reference sequence). CDR3 sequence reads: CSARDVPGATYEQYF. CDR3 coding DNA: TGCAGTGCTAGAGATGTGCCGGGGGCGACCTACGAGCAGTACTTC.

The rearrangement joins TRBV5-1 to TRBJ2-7; D ambiguous. The CDR3 is 14 amino acids. Per germline, CDR1 SGHRS and CDR2 YFSETQ. Trimming pared 0 bases from V and 2 bases from J, leaving 9 bases between. CDR3 protein: CASSLGQAPYEQYF. The DNA for the CDR3 is TGCGCCAGCAGCTTGGGGCAGGCTCCCTACGAGCAGTACTTC.

This sequence joins TRBV20-1 and TRBJ2-1, with 7 bases lining up with TRBD2. The ends lost 6 bases at V and 2 bases at J; junction bases unmatched: 13. Germline V lookup: CDR1 DFQATT, CDR2 SNEGSKA (reference sequence). The CDR3 spans 16 residues. CDR3 sequence: CSAASPGLPTYNEQFF. The CDR3 DNA is TGCAGTGCCGCATCACCGGGACTACCCACCTACAATGAGCAGTTCTTC.

The table lists this clonotype with many counts. This chain links TRBV12-3 or TRBV12-4 with TRBJ2-5; no definite D call. This CDR3 has 13 residues. V was clipped by 3 bases and J by 1 base, with 6 bases between them. In DNA form, the CDR3 reads TGTGCCAGCAGTTTCAGCCCCCAAGAGACCCAGTACTTC. The encoded protein is CASSFSPQETQYF.

This clonotype showed up many times. The chain links TRBV12-3 or TRBV12-4 to TRBJ2-1; D may be TRBD1 or TRBD2 (5 bases each). The CDR3 is made up of 16 amino acids. Trimming shortened V by 5 bases and J by 0 bases, and 14 bases separated the two germline ends. The CDR3 sequence is CASSKVIGGSYNEQFF. In DNA form, the CDR3 reads TGTGCCAGCAGTAAGGTCATTGGGGGCTCCTACAATGAGCAGTTCTTC.

This clonotype has ten or more counts. A read error may account for a junction end that differs from germline. This chain joins TRBV7-7 and TRBJ2-7; 7 nucleotides agree with TRBD2. The CDR3 has 15 residues. Germline loops: CDR1 SSHAT, CDR2 FNYEAQ (reference sequence). The CDR3 protein is CASSLSMGGSYEQYF. The CDR3 nucleotides read TGTGCTAGCAGCTTATCCATGGGAGGGTCCTACGAGCAGTACTTC.

This clonotype was detected ten times or more. The CDR3 protein is CSVRDSAYEQYF. The CDR3 nucleotides read TGCAGTGTTCGGGACAGCGCCTACGAGCAGTACTTC. The chain combines TRBV20-1 with TRBJ2-7; 7 positions agree with TRBD1. V was clipped by 7 bases and J by 2 bases; unmatched bases: 5. Germline V lookup: CDR1 DFQATT, CDR2 SNEGSKA (reference sequence). The CDR3 spans 12 residues.